These T cell receptor beta chains were read from a single sample in a study of radiotherapy plus CTLA-4 blockade in lung cancer. This table comes from immunoSEQ multiplex PCR, and its TCRdb copy is limited to in-frame clones, with some not included. The sample records approximately 76,000 clones, around 81% being singletons. The material was peripheral blood, obtained from a patient treated with radiotherapy plus ipilimumab. These receptors all stem from a human donor with non-small cell lung cancer who had a partial response to radiotherapy plus ipilimumab. Some clones in this sample may be carry-over from other donors' samples. The CDR3 runs from the conserved cysteine through the conserved F or W. A D gene is named only where the DNA matches it firmly. Clone size, where shown, is once, few, many, or a class for clones that have expanded.

D gene	clone size	J gene	V gene	CDR3 DNA	CDR3 protein
TRBD1	once	TRBJ1-4	TRBV5-1	TGCGCCAGCAGCACCGGGCAGGGGGCAACTAATGAAAAACTGTTTTTT	CASSTGQGATNEKLFF
TRBD1	-	TRBJ1-2	TRBV28	TGTGCCAGCAGGCAAACAGGGGGCGAGAGGAATGGCTACACCTTC	CASRQTGGERNGYTF
TRBD2	-	TRBJ2-2	TRBV5-8	TGTGCCAGCAGCACTAGCGGGCCCAGGACCGGGGAGCTGTTTTTT	CASSTSGPRTGELFF
-	-	TRBJ1-4	TRBV2	TGTGCCAGCACTGAGGAAGATTCTAGGGAAAAACTGTTTTTT	CASTEEDSREKLFF
TRBD2	-	TRBJ2-4	TRBV5-1	TGCGCCAGCAGCTTGATATTAGCGGGGAACAAAAACATTCAGTACTTC	CASSLILAGNKNIQYF
-	-	TRBJ2-1	TRBV7-3	TGTGCCAGCAGCAACCAGGGCCCTGAGCAGTTCTTC	CASSNQGPEQFF
-	-	TRBJ2-5	TRBV7-2	TGTGCCAGCAGCTTGTCGCGGTCCGGGGAGACCCAGTACTTC	CASSLSRSGETQYF
-	-	TRBJ1-5	TRBV7-9	TGTGCCAGCAGCTTAGCCACAAATCAGCCCCAGCATTTT	CASSLATNQPQHF
TRBD2	-	TRBJ2-5	TRBV11-1	TGTGCCAGCAGTCAGGCTAGCTGGGGGGGAGAGACCCAGTACTTC	CASSQASWGGETQYF
TRBD2	-	TRBJ2-1	TRBV4-2	TGTGCCAGCAGCCCCCGGGAAATAGCGGGGGTTTACAATGAGCAGTTCTTC	CASSPREIAGVYNEQFF
TRBD2	once	TRBJ2-3	TRBV5-4	TGTGCCAGCAGCCTACGCGGGGGGGATACGCAGTATTTT	CASSLRGGDTQYF
TRBD1	-	TRBJ1-4	TRBV2	TGTGCCGGAAACCGGGACAGGGGAGGTGAAAAACTGTTTTTT	CAGNRDRGGEKLFF
-	-	TRBJ1-6	TRBV6-5	TGTGCCAGCAGTTACAGGCAGGGCTTTAATTCACCCCTCCACTTT	CASSYRQGFNSPLHF
-	-	TRBJ2-1	TRBV5-6	TGTGCCAGCAGCTTGCTCCTCTCGTTAGTCAATGAGCAGTTCTTC	CASSLLLSLVNEQFF
TRBD1	-	TRBJ1-5	TRBV15	TGTGCCACCAGCAGAGGGCGAGGGACAGGGGCACAGCCCCAGCATTTT	CATSRGRGTGAQPQHF
TRBD1	-	TRBJ2-7	TRBV29-1	TGCAGCGTTGATGCGACAGGGGGCTACGAGCAGTACTTC	CSVDATGGYEQYF
-	-	TRBJ2-1	TRBV30	TGTGCCTGGAACCCTGGACAGAGAAACAATGAGCAGTTCTTC	CAWNPGQRNNEQFF
TRBD1	-	TRBJ2-1	TRBV5-1	TGCGCCAGCAGCGCCGGGACAGGCTACAATGAGCAGTTCTTC	CASSAGTGYNEQFF
TRBD1	-	TRBJ1-2	TRBV30	TGTGCCTGGAGGGACAGGGGGCTAGGGGGCTACACCTTC	CAWRDRGLGGYTF
-	-	TRBJ1-5	TRBV2	TGTGCCAGCGTCAAGGAGTCGGGCAATCAGCCCCAGCATTTT	CASVKESGNQPQHF
TRBD2	-	TRBJ2-7	TRBV18	TGTGCCAGCTCCTCGGGACTACAATACGAGCAGTACTTC	CASSSGLQYEQYF
-	few	TRBJ1-6	TRBV2	TGTGCCAGCAGTGGAGTGGGGACACCTCATTCACCCCTCCACTTT	CASSGVGTPHSPLHF